This TCR beta chain was obtained from a study of T-cell memory formation after mild COVID-19. Study-wide results and caveats: Several responding clones turned up in pre-infection memory, indicating that cross-reactive memory may have taken part.

This clonotype was found a few times. Its matching antigen is unknown. The germline CDR1 and CDR2 sequences are MRHNA and SNTAGT. The CDR3 has 17 amino acids. V gave up 6 bases and J gave up 0 bases; unmatched junction bases: 12. TCRdb called the 5' RACE reads again in MiXCR, with one record for every CDR3 protein. The profile shows around 49,000 distinct CDR3 sequences, roughly a quarter of them singletons. The sample comprised PBMCs or a T cell subset sorted from them (not recorded which). This TCR came from a man between 18 and 29 years old who had mild COVID-19 (a few samples of this study predate the infection). Cell type and time point are not known. This chain links TRBV6-4 with TRBJ1-1; TRBD1 matches 8 bases. As DNA, the CDR3 is TGTGCCAGCAGCCTTCGGACAGGGCGGAACTTGAACACTGAAGCTTTCTTT. Translating it yields CASSLRTGRNLNTEAFF.